The entry that follows covers one T cell receptor beta chain sequence. Individuals aged about 18 to 89 years were recruited from about two dozen US areas. Cohorts were based on clinical histories the participants reported. Donors in Cohort 3 who had recovered were those with two negative PCRs, healthcare professional clearance, or resolution of their symptoms. This sample was taken from a study of blood T cell repertoires in COVID-19. CDR1 and CDR2 (germline): GTSNPN, SVGIG (reference sequence). The germline V and J ends were trimmed by 8 bases and 4 bases, with 11 bases remaining between them. This CDR3 has 12 amino acids. Original analysis: Cell counts per sample came from amplifying reference gene primers. Some clones are missing from TCRdb's copy, which holds only in-frame ones; the method was immunoSEQ multiplex PCR. For V, J and clone size, that table is used; D and trimming come from the DNA. The sample yields 350,000 to 400,000 clones, around 92% seen once.

The sequence derives from a woman aged 30 to 39 who had recovered from COVID-19. The chain is built from TRBV30 and TRBJ2-2; D tentatively reads TRBD1 or TRBD2 (5 bases each). Material: PBMCs or T cells enriched from blood (not recorded which). The CDR3: CARGRGTGELFF. CDR3 coding DNA: TGTGCCAGGGGTCGGGGCACCGGGGAGCTGTTTTTT.